This is a list of T cell receptor beta chains from one sample in a study of neoadjuvant anti-PD-1 for oral cavity cancer. Assay: immunoSEQ multiplex PCR; the TCRdb copy retains only in-frame clones and omits some. The sample contains over 10,000 clones, about 65% of which appear only once. The sample consisted of PBMCs, taken before nivolumab (anti-PD-1) treatment. Receptors originate from a person between 40 and 80 years old with oral cavity squamous cell carcinoma. The CDR3 runs from the conserved cysteine through the conserved F or W. A D gene is named only where the DNA matches it firmly. A clone size is listed for some rows: how often the clone was seen (once, few, many), or a class if it is expanded.

TRBJ2-7 | - | TRBV15 | TRBD2 | TGTGCCACCAGCAGAGATCGGGGGGTTTCCTCGTACGAGCAGTACTTC | CATSRDRGVSSYEQYF
TRBJ1-4 | - | TRBV2 | - | TGTGCCAGCAGTGAAGCGCCGGGCTTCGATAGGGTCGATGAAAAACTGTTTTTT | CASSEAPGFDRVDEKLFF
TRBJ2-1 | - | TRBV6-1 | - | TGTGCCAGCAGTGAGAACCGGGACACCCTCTACAATGAGCAGTTCTTC | CASSENRDTLYNEQFF
TRBJ1-1 | - | TRBV6-1 | - | TGTGCCAGCAGTGAAGCGGTTGGGAACACTGAAGCTTTCTTT | CASSEAVGNTEAFF
TRBJ2-1 | - | TRBV27 | - | TGTGCCAGCAGTTACCGGACTGGTGAGCAGTTCTTC | CASSYRTGEQFF
TRBJ1-2 | few | TRBV27 | - | TGTGCCAGCAGTTTACGTCGAGTAGGGAACTATGGCTACACCTTC | CASSLRRVGNYGYTF
TRBJ2-5 | - | TRBV29-1 | - | TGCAGCGTTGGGGGGCGAGGGTTAGCGGTGGAGACCCAGTACTTC | CSVGGRGLAVETQYF
TRBJ1-1 | once | TRBV7-2 | - | TGTGCCAGCAGCTTAAGGGTCACTGAAGCTTTCTTT | CASSLRVTEAFF
TRBJ1-2 | - | TRBV19 | TRBD1 | TGTGCCAGTAGTTCCCCCGGGACAGGGGTCTATGGCTACACCTTC | CASSSPGTGVYGYTF
TRBJ2-1 | - | TRBV6-1 | TRBD1 | TGTGCCAGCAGTGATCGCAGGGGGCTTGAGCAGTTCTTC | CASSDRRGLEQFF
TRBJ2-2 | - | TRBV7-6 | - | TGTGCCAGCAGCTCGTCCCTTACAGGGTCTATTAACACCGGGGAGCTGTTTTTT | CASSSSLTGSINTGELFF
TRBJ2-3 | - | TRBV14 | - | TGTGCCAGCAGCGCGGTCCCGTTTAGCACAGATACGCAGTATTTT | CASSAVPFSTDTQYF
TRBJ2-7 | - | TRBV27 | TRBD1 | TGTGCCAGCAGTTCCCGGGACAGGGGTATCTACGAGCAGTACTTC | CASSSRDRGIYEQYF